Listed below are T cell receptor beta chains from one sample, sequenced in a study of blood T cell repertoires in COVID-19. Libraries were prepared by immunoSEQ multiplex PCR; TCRdb keeps only in-frame clonotypes and omits some of them. The sample yields a few hundred thousand clones, roughly 89% seen once. Input material: PBMCs or T cells enriched from blood (not recorded which). The receptors derive from a man aged 25 to 40 who had been exposed to COVID-19. Each CDR3 is given with its conserved first and last residue. A D gene is named only where the DNA matches it firmly. Part of the rows lack a size; the others show once, few, many or a class for expanded clones.

DNA	CDR3	J	D	size	V
TGTGCCAGCAGCGTAGGTATCCAGAGCGACGTTGTCTATGGCTACACCTTC	CASSVGIQSDVVYGYTF	TRBJ1-2	NA	NA	TRBV9
TGTGCCAGTAGTACCCACAGGGATTTATGGGGCGGCTACACCTTC	CASSTHRDLWGGYTF	TRBJ1-2	NA	NA	TRBV19
TGCGCCAGCAGCTTGCTCCGGTTCGCGAACACCGGGGAGCTGTTTTTT	CASSLLRFANTGELFF	TRBJ2-2	NA	NA	TRBV5-1
TGTGCCAGCAGCTTGTGGGGGGGCAAAGCTAACTATGGCTACACCTTC	CASSLWGGKANYGYTF	TRBJ1-2	NA	NA	TRBV5-5
TGTGCCAGCAGCTTGGGTTCCGGGGGTCCTATCATTCAGTACTTC	CASSLGSGGPIIQYF	TRBJ2-4	NA	NA	TRBV5-6
TGTGCCAGCTCCCAGGCACAGCTTAACACTGAAGCTTTCTTT	CASSQAQLNTEAFF	TRBJ1-1	NA	NA	TRBV18
TGTGCCAGCAGCTTGGAACAAGGGGCAATCGGGGAGCTGTTTTTT	CASSLEQGAIGELFF	TRBJ2-2	NA	NA	TRBV5-4
TGTGCCAGCTCACCAGAGGGGGCCGAGCAGTTCTTC	CASSPEGAEQFF	TRBJ2-1	TRBD1	NA	TRBV18
TGCGCCAGCAGCTTGGGACAGGGTTCGTCACCCCTCCACTTT	CASSLGQGSSPLHF	TRBJ1-6	TRBD1	NA	TRBV5-1
TGTGCCTGGAGTGTAGACAGGGGGGGCGAGCAGTACTTC	CAWSVDRGGEQYF	TRBJ2-7	TRBD1	once	TRBV30
TGCGCCAGCAGCCAAGTCCTTCGCTATTTCACAGATACGCAGTATTTT	CASSQVLRYFTDTQYF	TRBJ2-3	NA	NA	TRBV4-1
TGTGCCAGCAGCTTTAATCTAGCGGGGGTCGAGCAGTTCTTC	CASSFNLAGVEQFF	TRBJ2-1	TRBD2	NA	TRBV6-5
TGTGCCAGCAGTTTAAGGTGGGGGCGCTACAATGAGCAGTTCTTC	CASSLRWGRYNEQFF	TRBJ2-1	NA	NA	TRBV27
TGTGCCAGCAGACTCGGGACAGCGAACACCGGGGAGCTGTTTTTT	CASRLGTANTGELFF	TRBJ2-2	TRBD1	once	TRBV6-5
TGTGCCAGTAGTATAGACCGGACAGGGCTGAACACTGAAGCTTTCTTT	CASSIDRTGLNTEAFF	TRBJ1-1	TRBD1	NA	TRBV19
TGTGCCAGCAGTTACTCCTCGGACAGAACCAATTCACCCCTCCACTTT	CASSYSSDRTNSPLHF	TRBJ1-6	NA	NA	TRBV6-2/TRBV6-3
TGTGCCAGCAGCGGACAGGGGTTGAACTATGGCTACACCTTC	CASSGQGLNYGYTF	TRBJ1-2	TRBD1	NA	TRBV25-1
TGTGCCAGCAGCTGGACAACCGAGACCCAGTACTTC	CASSWTTETQYF	TRBJ2-5	NA	NA	TRBV14
TGTGCCAGCAGACTGGGAGGGAACACTGAAGCTTTCTTT	CASRLGGNTEAFF	TRBJ1-1	NA	NA	TRBV7-2
TGTGCCAGTAGTAGGCCCGAGCGTGGCAATCAGCCCCAGCATTTT	CASSRPERGNQPQHF	TRBJ1-5	NA	NA	TRBV19
TGTGCCAGCAATAGCGGTGGAAGCGAGCAGTACTTC	CASNSGGSEQYF	TRBJ2-7	NA	NA	TRBV28
TGTGCCAGCAGTTACTCCAGGGACAGGGGGGAGCAGTACTTC	CASSYSRDRGEQYF	TRBJ2-7	TRBD1	NA	TRBV6-5
TGTGCCAGCAGCAAAGGGACTAGCGGGGGCACCTACAATGAGCAGTTCTTC	CASSKGTSGGTYNEQFF	TRBJ2-1	NA	once	TRBV21-1
TGTGCCAGCAGCTTGGGAGGACTCAAAGACTATGGCTACACCTTC	CASSLGGLKDYGYTF	TRBJ1-2	NA	few	TRBV5-4
TGCGCCAGCAGCTCCAACTCTGAGGACGAGCAGTACTTC	CASSSNSEDEQYF	TRBJ2-7	NA	NA	TRBV5-1
TGTGCCATCAGTGTCGGGGATGGAGATACGCAGTATTTT	CAISVGDGDTQYF	TRBJ2-3	NA	NA	TRBV10-3
TGTGCCAGCAGTGATCGGGAGGAGGGGACCCAGTACTTC	CASSDREEGTQYF	TRBJ2-5	TRBD2	NA	TRBV25-1
TGTGCCAGCAGTTACAACAGGGGTCAGCCCCAGCATTTT	CASSYNRGQPQHF	TRBJ1-5	TRBD1	NA	TRBV6-5
TGTGCCAGCAGGCCCGGGACTTTCTACCTCTATGGCTACACCTTC	CASRPGTFYLYGYTF	TRBJ1-2	NA	once	TRBV27
TGCGCCAGCACCCCCCTTGCGGGGGCGGACAATGAGCAGTTCTTC	CASTPLAGADNEQFF	TRBJ2-1	NA	NA	TRBV5-1
TGTGCCACCAGCAGAGGGCTAGCGGGGGACCTCGAGCAGTACTTC	CATSRGLAGDLEQYF	TRBJ2-7	TRBD2	NA	TRBV15
TGTGCCAGCAGCTCTGTTGGTAGCGGGGGCCCGTATACGCAGTATTTT	CASSSVGSGGPYTQYF	TRBJ2-3	TRBD2	NA	TRBV5-4
TGTGCCAGCAGCTCGCCAGGGGAGTGGGGTGAAAAACTGTTTTTT	CASSSPGEWGEKLFF	TRBJ1-4	NA	NA	TRBV11-2
TGTGCCAGCAGCCCGCGTTCACAGCCCCAGCATTTT	CASSPRSQPQHF	TRBJ1-5	NA	NA	TRBV5-8
TGTGCCAGCAGCTCGGGGGGCCTCAATTCACCCCTCCACTTT	CASSSGGLNSPLHF	TRBJ1-6	NA	few	TRBV7-9
TGTGCCAGCAGCCCCCAAGGACAGGCAAACACTGAAGCTTTCTTT	CASSPQGQANTEAFF	TRBJ1-1	TRBD1	few	TRBV5-4